The TCR beta chain under discussion was sequenced for a study of blood T cell repertoires in COVID-19. Study background: Whether acute or convalescent, the COVID-19 samples came from the United States, Italy and Spain.

Source study methods: Estimation of nucleated cell counts was performed using reference gene primer amplification. TCRdb's table, derived via immunoSEQ multiplex PCR, lists solely in-frame clones and lacks some. V, J and clone size are taken as reported in that table, and D and trimming were inferred from the DNA itself. In the table there are some 72,000 clones, around 90% of which are singletons. The V gene end was trimmed by 10 bases and the J gene end by 2 bases; junction bases not matched to a gene: 7. The CDR3 extends over 14 amino acids. Germline CDR1 and CDR2: MDHEN and SYDVKM. This rearrangement joins TRBV28 to TRBJ1-5; TRBD1 matches at 8 bases. The receptor's source is a man aged 45 to 65 with active COVID-19. Sequencing was done on a sample of peripheral blood. The CDR3 protein is CAIGQGGRNQPQHF. As DNA, the CDR3 is TGTGCCATCGGACAGGGAGGACGCAATCAGCCCCAGCATTTT.